This entry features one T cell receptor (beta chain) sequence. Its cognate antigen is unknown. These data originate in a study of T cell responses to AZD1222 COVID-19 vaccine. Study information: Pooled samples include second doses given at about 4 or 12 weeks. General study points: Among spike-specific TCRs, nearly half reportedly target unmutated variant regions. Donor demographics were predominantly white British with a female majority; clonal diversity may be underestimated. Elevations in Spike-specific TCR breadth and depth followed administration of two AZD1222 doses.

With 8 bases removed from V and 4 bases from J, the gap between germline ends came to 17 bases. CDR1 and CDR2 from the germline V gene are MGHDK and SYGVNS. This CDR3 has 14 amino acids. The method was immunoSEQ multiplex PCR; TCRdb's version includes in-frame clones alone and lacks a portion of them. In the table there are 95,000 to 110,000 clones, roughly 88% of which are singletons. The chain is built from TRBV25-1 and TRBJ1-2, with unresolved D. The starting material was peripheral blood, obtained on day 0 of AZD1222 vaccination. The clonotype originates from an adult in good health. CDR3 residues: CASPLSGPGYGYTF. In DNA, the CDR3 is TGTGCCAGCCCTTTATCTGGGCCCGGCTATGGCTACACCTTC.